This T cell receptor (beta chain) was captured in a study of cytomegalovirus exposure and HLA in healthy donors. Study summary: Membership in the Caucasian-associated ancestry cluster was found for 81% of 398 genotyped donors.

Study-level findings and limits: Researchers had no immune exposure information except CMV serostatus available.

In the PCR, 60 Vbeta and 13 Jbeta primers were used. The assay was immunoSEQ multiplex PCR, and TCRdb's table has in-frame clones only and misses some. There are about 140,000 clones in the sample; approximately 86% occur only once, and roughly 0.5% lies in the top ten. On this clone itself: What it binds is not known.

The length of the CDR3 is 14 residues. Germline CDR1 reads MNHEY; CDR2 reads SMNVEV (reference sequence). The V and J ends lost 5 bases and 4 bases, in that order; junction bases with no gene match: 7. The chain employs TRBV27 and TRBJ1-2, with 7 positions matching TRBD1. The source material was PBMCs. This sequence originates from a woman between 40 and 50 years old in good health and CMV-seronegative. The CDR3 DNA is TGTGCCAGCAGTCCAATTGACAGGGCCTATGGCTACACCTTC. The encoded protein is CASSPIDRAYGYTF.